The 24 T cell receptor beta chains below all came from one sample that was sequenced in a study of shared T cell receptors in the human thymus. The assay was immunoSEQ multiplex PCR, and TCRdb's table has in-frame clones only and misses some. The repertoire holds hundreds of thousands of clones, approximately 80% seen once, with roughly 0.013% in the top ten. Separately, the same data were catalogued under a study of human thymus T cells.

Sequencing was performed on thymocytes. The receptors here all came from a boy under three years old with a congenital heart defect.

The V gene is TRBV6-6, the J gene TRBJ1-4; D unclear. Trimming removed 6 bases from V and 5 bases from J, with 13 bases in between. Looked up from germline, CDR1 is MNHNY and CDR2 is SVGAGI (reference sequence). The CDR3 is made up of 14 amino acids. CDR3 protein: CASSSDETNEKLFF. The CDR3 DNA follows: TGTGCCAGCAGCTCAGACGAGACAAATGAAAAACTGTTTTTT.

J is TRBJ1-2 and V is TRBV9; 9 bases are shared with TRBD1. This CDR3 spans 16 amino acids. Germline CDR1 and CDR2: SGDLS and YYNGEE. V was pared by 2 bases and J by 4 bases, with 9 bases of the junction left unmatched. CDR3 nucleotide sequence: TGTGCCAGCAGCGTTGAGAAAGGACAGGGGTTCTATGGCTACACCTTC. This gives the protein CASSVEKGQGFYGYTF.

This chain links TRBV14 with TRBJ2-5, with TRBD2 matching 10 bases. The CDR3 has 16 residues. V trimming: 4 bases; J trimming: 1 base; junction bases outside the gene matches: 6. Germline V gene sequence: CDR1 SGHDN, CDR2 FVKESK. CDR3 sequence (DNA): TGTGCCAGCAGCCCGCCTAGCGGGAGTGGCCAAGAGACCCAGTACTTC. This encodes CASSPPSGSGQETQYF.

The chain has TRBV28 and TRBJ1-5; D perhaps matches TRBD1 (6 bases). Germline CDR1 MDHEN, CDR2 SYDVKM. Trimming took 3 bases from V and 14 from J, leaving 20 bases between them. This CDR3 is 14 amino acids long. The CDR3 spells CASSFGRGRDGEHF. Written as DNA, the CDR3 is TGTGCCAGCAGTTTTGGCAGGGGCCGGGACGGGGAGCATTTT. The full variable domain, in which reference TRBV28 and TRBJ1-5 provide the parts outside the CDR3, is DVKVTQSSRYLVKRTGEKVFLECVQDMDHENMFWYRQDPGLGLRLIYFSYDVKMKEKGDIPEGYSVSREKKERFSLILESASTNQTSMYLCASSFGRGRDGEHFGDGTRLSIL.

This chain uses TRBV5-1 with TRBJ1-1; D might be TRBD1 (5 bases). CDR1 and CDR2 from the germline V gene are SGHRS and YFSETQ. The CDR3 has 14 amino acids. The V and J ends lost 0 bases and 5 bases respectively, with 11 bases between them. Here the CDR3 DNA reads TGCGCCAGCAGCTTGGATGTACGGGGGACTGAAGCTTTCTTT. Protein: CASSLDVRGTEAFF.

Points on this clone: The sample contains more than one DNA sequence encoding this CDR3. The CDR3 DNA sequence: TGTGCCAGTAGTATCAGGGATTTCACAGATACGCAGTATTTT. Amino acid sequence: CASSIRDFTDTQYF. The genes are TRBV19 and TRBJ2-3; D perhaps matches TRBD1 (5 bases). Between the trimmed V and J ends, which lost 3 bases and 2 bases, there was a span of 9 bases. CDR1 is LNHDA and CDR2 is SQIVND in the germline V gene (reference sequence). This CDR3 is built from 14 residues. Using reference TRBV19 and TRBJ2-3 for the parts outside the CDR3, the full variable domain is DGGITQSPKYLFRKEGQNVTLSCEQNLNHDAMYWYRQDPGQGLRLIYYSQIVNDFQKGDIAEGYSVSREKKESFPLTVTSAQKNPTAFYLCASSIRDFTDTQYFGPGTRLTVL.

V gene TRBV7-9 combines with J gene TRBJ2-7; 7 bases agree with TRBD1. Germline assignment: CDR1 SEHNR and CDR2 FQNEAQ (reference sequence). J lost 2 bases, V lost 4 bases, and 8 bases had no gene match. The CDR3 length is 15 residues. CDR3 sequence: CASSSVDRAPYEQYF. The DNA of the CDR3 is TGTGCCAGCAGCTCTGTAGACAGGGCCCCCTACGAGCAGTACTTC.

V usage is TRBV6-4 and J usage is TRBJ2-1; 7 nucleotides align to TRBD2. From germline, CDR1 is MRHNA and CDR2 SNTAGT. The CDR3 extends over 12 amino acids. The V gene end was trimmed by 5 bases and the J gene end by 10 bases; junction bases not matched to a gene: 5. The DNA for the CDR3 is TGTGCCAGCAGTCCCGGGGGGTTGGAGCAGTTCTTC. Its translation: CASSPGGLEQFF.

CDR3 amino acids: CASSLSGTDPWNEQFF. CDR3 DNA sequence: TGTGCCAGCAGCTTATCAGGGACAGACCCTTGGAATGAGCAGTTCTTC. The chain couples TRBV7-9 to TRBJ2-1, with TRBD1 matching 7 bases. The germline gives CDR1 SEHNR, CDR2 FQNEAQ (reference sequence). The junction had 11 bases not matched to a gene; V was cut back by 2 bases and J by 7 bases. The CDR3 extends over 16 amino acids. Full variable domain (missing parts from reference TRBV7-9 and TRBJ2-1): DTGVSQNPRHKITKRGQNVTFRCDPISEHNRLYWYRQTLGQGPEFLTYFQNEAQLEKSRLLSDRFSAERPKGSFSTLEIQRTEQGDSAMYLCASSLSGTDPWNEQFFGPGTRLTVL.

This rearrangement joins TRBV7-2 to TRBJ2-1, with 7 bases matching TRBD2. Germline values: CDR1 SGHTA, CDR2 FQGNSA. The CDR3 is made up of 15 amino acids. V was clipped by 0 bases and J by 5 bases; unmatched bases: 4. CDR3 nucleotides: TGTGCCAGCAGCTTAGCGCTAGCGGAAGACAATGAGCAGTTCTTC. Translating it yields CASSLALAEDNEQFF.

In this sample, this clone turned up once. This sequence joins TRBV11-2 and TRBJ2-4; perhaps TRBD1 as D (6 bases). The CDR3 has 16 residues. V dropped 5 bases and J dropped 0 bases, with 14 bases sitting between them. The germline gives CDR1 SGHAT, CDR2 FQNNGV. In DNA, the CDR3 is TGTGCCAGCAGCGTGATTCAGGGGCAAGCCAAAAACATTCAGTACTTC. Residues: CASSVIQGQAKNIQYF.

This clone appeared a single time. The chain links TRBV29-1 to TRBJ2-1; 9 positions match TRBD1. With 6 bases clipped from V and 9 bases from J, the junction kept 21 bases outside the gene matches. The CDR3 loop spans 17 amino acids. Germline CDR1 SQVTM, CDR2 ANQGSEA. CDR3 nucleotides: TGCAGCGTCGGGACAGGGAAGGACGCTAGCGATTTGGGTGAGCAGTTCTTC. Encoded protein: CSVGTGKDASDLGEQFF.

This clone was seen a few times. The rearrangement joins TRBV27 to TRBJ2-7; 7 nucleotides match TRBD2. The trim removed 5 bases at V and 4 bases at J, leaving 17 bases unmatched. The CDR3 has 17 residues. The V gene's germline CDR1 is MNHEY and CDR2 SMNVEV (reference sequence). The CDR3 spells CASSTPRGGRLPYEQYF. CDR3 DNA: TGTGCCAGCAGTACACCGCGGGGCGGGAGACTTCCGTACGAGCAGTACTTC.

This chain's CDR3 is CASSLAGRNTEAFF. The CDR3 coding sequence is TGTGCCAGCAGCTTGGCGGGGCGAAACACTGAAGCTTTCTTT. The V call is TRBV7-2, the J call TRBJ1-1; D is possibly TRBD1 (5 bases). CDR3 length equals 14 residues. V lost 3 bases to trimming and J lost 2 bases, with 10 bases between them. Germline lookup yields CDR1 SGHTA and CDR2 FQGNSA.

The gene calls are TRBV7-2 and TRBJ2-7, with D possibly matching TRBD2 (5 bases). V shed 5 bases and J shed 4 bases, with 12 bases lying between them. This CDR3 region has 13 residues. From germline, CDR1 is SGHTA and CDR2 FQGNSA. The CDR3 here is CASSKHRRYEQYF. CDR3 nucleotide sequence: TGTGCCAGCAGCAAACACCGGAGGTACGAGCAGTACTTC.

The chain combines TRBV19 with TRBJ1-1, with 8 nucleotides matching TRBD1. Germline loops: CDR1 LNHDA, CDR2 SQIVND (reference sequence). V shed 0 bases and J 1 base; nucleotides not matched to a gene: 1. The CDR3 consists of 15 residues. The CDR3 nucleotides are TGTGCCAGTAGTATAGACGGACAGGGGAACACTGAAGCTTTCTTT. Its protein is CASSIDGQGNTEAFF.

This clone was counted a few times. The chain is built from TRBV5-1 and TRBJ2-7, with a possible D match to TRBD2 (5 bases). V gave up 3 bases and J gave up 3 bases, with 13 bases separating them. The V gene's germline CDR1 is SGHRS and CDR2 YFSETQ. The CDR3 is 14 amino acids. This chain's CDR3 is CASSYIGRDYEQYF. The CDR3 nucleotides are TGCGCCAGCAGCTACATAGGACGGGACTACGAGCAGTACTTC.

V and J are TRBV5-1 and TRBJ2-3; 8 nucleotides match TRBD2. This CDR3 contains 16 residues. V dropped 0 bases and J dropped 8; count of bases not matched to a gene: 11. CDR1 is SGHRS and CDR2 is YFSETQ in the germline V gene. The CDR3, as DNA: TGCGCCAGCAGCTTGGCCACTAGCGGCCCCGCTCTTACGCAGTATTTT. Protein product: CASSLATSGPALTQYF.

The CDR3: CASSFPTTSGQETQYF. In DNA form, the CDR3 reads TGCGCCAGCAGCTTCCCGACTACCAGCGGACAAGAGACCCAGTACTTC. This rearrangement joins TRBV5-1 to TRBJ2-5; maybe TRBD2 (5 bases). Trimming removed 2 bases at V and 2 bases at J, with 16 bases between. Germline assignment: CDR1 SGHRS and CDR2 YFSETQ. The CDR3 has 16 residues.

This chain joins TRBV11-2 and TRBJ2-5, with TRBD2 as a possible D gene (6 bases). The germline gives CDR1 SGHAT, CDR2 FQNNGV. Trimming stripped 5 bases from V and 2 bases from J, with 21 bases between. The CDR3 loop spans 17 amino acids. For the CDR3, the DNA is TGTGCCAGCAGCCTCCGGATTCCGGAGGGTGAGCAAGAGACCCAGTACTTC. Translation gives CASSLRIPEGEQETQYF.

The J gene is TRBJ2-2, the V gene TRBV5-6; 7 bases are shared with TRBD1. The germline CDR1 and CDR2 sequences are SGHDT and YYEEEE. This CDR3 comprises 16 residues. Trimming at V came to 4 bases and at J to 3 bases, leaving 9 bases not matched to a gene. The CDR3 is CASSHDMGQHTGELFF. The DNA of the CDR3 is TGTGCCAGCAGCCACGATATGGGACAGCACACCGGGGAGCTGTTTTTT.

This clone appeared a single time. The chain combines TRBV28 with TRBJ2-7, with 9 bases fitting TRBD2. CDR1 is MDHEN, CDR2 SYDVKM, per germline. The ends lost 2 bases at V and 4 bases at J; junction bases unmatched: 9. This CDR3 has 16 amino acids. The CDR3 DNA reads as TGTGCCAGCAGTTTAGATTCGCGCGGGAGGGTTTACGAGCAGTACTTC. Protein: CASSLDSRGRVYEQYF.

The rearrangement uses TRBV5-1 and TRBJ2-5, with 8 bases that match TRBD2. The CDR3 has 17 residues. Germline V gene lookup returns CDR1 SGHRS and CDR2 YFSETQ. Losses at the gene ends were 0 bases for V and 4 bases for J; bases not matched to a gene: 11. The CDR3 coding sequence is TGCGCCAGCAGCTTGGGCGCGGGAGGCCCCCCTCGAGAGACCCAGTACTTC. Translated, it gives CASSLGAGGPPRETQYF.

This clone was seen more than once but under ten times. This chain links TRBV28 with TRBJ1-1, with no clear D. Germline V lookup: CDR1 MDHEN, CDR2 SYDVKM. V lost 3 bases to trimming and J lost 5 bases, with 7 bases between them. The CDR3 sequence is 12 residues long. The CDR3 nucleotides are TGTGCCAGCAGTTTTGAACAAACTGAAGCTTTCTTT. This encodes CASSFEQTEAFF.